These 22 T cell receptor beta chains came from one sample sequenced in a study of T cell responses to AZD1222 COVID-19 vaccine. The repertoire was sequenced with immunoSEQ multiplex PCR; TCRdb's copy has only in-frame clones and lacks some. The table lists 130,000 to 150,000 clones, roughly 93% of them singletons. The sample consisted of peripheral blood, taken after recovery from COVID-19. These receptors all come from an adult who had recovered from COVID-19.

This clone is a singleton in its sample. This chain links TRBV28 with TRBJ1-4; 7 bases are shared with TRBD1. Looked up from germline, CDR1 is MDHEN and CDR2 is SYDVKM. The CDR3 spans 15 residues. V trimming: 7 bases; J trimming: 6 bases; junction bases outside the gene matches: 11. The CDR3 sequence: CASTVWGDRDEKLFF. CDR3 coding DNA: TGTGCCAGCACCGTTTGGGGGGACAGAGATGAAAAACTGTTTTTT.

The V gene is TRBV5-8, the J gene TRBJ1-2; weak D call: TRBD1 (5 bases). In germline, CDR1 is SGHTS, CDR2 YDEGEE. Trimming pared 9 bases from V and 3 bases from J, leaving 9 bases between. The CDR3 loop spans 11 amino acids. The CDR3 here is CAMGEYYGYTF. The CDR3 DNA is TGTGCCATGGGGGAGTACTATGGCTACACCTTC. The whole variable domain, remainder taken from reference TRBV5-8 and TRBJ1-2, is EAGVTQSPTHLIKTRGQQATLRCSPISGHTSVYWYQQALGLGLQFLLWYDEGEERNRGNFPPRFSGRQFPNYSSELNVNALELEDSALYLCAMGEYYGYTFGSGTRLTVV.

The chain has TRBV28 and TRBJ2-7; 7 bases match TRBD1. The ends lost 6 bases at V and 3 bases at J; junction bases unmatched: 8. This CDR3 spans 14 amino acids. Germline values: CDR1 MDHEN, CDR2 SYDVKM. The CDR3 loop reads CASSPTGKVYEQYF. CDR3 in DNA: TGTGCCAGCAGCCCGACAGGGAAAGTCTACGAGCAGTACTTC.

In regard to this clone: This CDR3 is also generated by other DNA sequences in the sample. The chain uses TRBV5-1 and TRBJ2-1; no firm D call. The CDR3 loop spans 14 amino acids. The germline V gene has CDR1 SGHRS and CDR2 YFSETQ. Trimming removed 5 bases from V and 0 bases from J, with 9 bases in between. CDR3 nucleotides: TGCGCCAGCAGTCCCTACAGCTCCTACAATGAGCAGTTCTTC. Protein: CASSPYSSYNEQFF.

The CDR3 DNA reads as TGTGCCAGTAGTGCCAGACAGGCCTCCTACGAGCAGTACTTC. Amino acids: CASSARQASYEQYF. This sequence joins TRBV19 and TRBJ2-7; D is possibly TRBD1 (6 bases). Germline values: CDR1 LNHDA, CDR2 SQIVND (reference sequence). The ends were cut back, 5 bases at V and 0 bases at J, with 11 bases in the middle. The CDR3 spans 14 residues.

A single count supports this clone. Here the CDR3 reads CASSLARGGAHGEKLFF. For the CDR3, the DNA is TGTGCCAGCAGTTTAGCCCGCGGAGGGGCGCACGGTGAAAAACTGTTTTTT. This sequence joins TRBV28 and TRBJ1-4, with a tentative D call TRBD1 (5 bases). The germline CDR1 and CDR2 sequences are MDHEN and SYDVKM. Trimming left V 2 bases short and J 7 bases short, with 20 bases between. The CDR3 has 17 amino acids.

The chain recombines TRBV30 with TRBJ1-1; 7 bases map to TRBD1. The V gene end was trimmed by 2 bases and the J gene end by 5 bases; junction bases not matched to a gene: 8. Germline CDR1 GTSNPN, CDR2 SVGIG (reference sequence). This CDR3 contains 14 residues. The CDR3 DNA is TGTGCCTGGAGTAAAGGGGGCGCGATGACTGAAGCTTTCTTT. Translation: CAWSKGGAMTEAFF.

The rearrangement uses TRBV9 and TRBJ1-2; D not certain. CDR1 is SGDLS and CDR2 is YYNGEE in the germline V gene. This CDR3 contains 15 residues. The V end lost 0 bases, the J end lost 4 bases, and 13 bases lay between the germline ends. The CDR3 here is CASSVARGRGYGYTF. The CDR3 coding sequence is TGTGCCAGCAGCGTAGCAAGAGGGAGAGGCTATGGCTACACCTTC.

Here the CDR3 reads CASSPPGGSSDEKLFF. The CDR3 DNA sequence: TGTGCCAGCAGCCCCCCGGGGGGTTCTTCCGATGAAAAACTGTTTTTT. V gene TRBV7-9 combines with J gene TRBJ1-4, with D perhaps TRBD1 (5 bases). Germline values: CDR1 SEHNR, CDR2 FQNEAQ (reference sequence). This CDR3 has 16 amino acids. V was clipped by 5 bases and J by 6 bases, with 19 bases between them.

The rearrangement uses TRBV3-1 (or the pseudogene TRBV3-2) and TRBJ1-1; TRBD1 is a possible D gene (6 bases). The CDR3 is made up of 16 amino acids. Germline CDR1 is LGHDT and CDR2 is YNNKEL (reference sequence). V lost 3 bases to trimming and J lost 1 base, with 15 bases between them. The CDR3 coding sequence is TGTGCCAGCAGCCAGTCCTTGGGGGGCCCGAACACTGAAGCTTTCTTT. Translating it yields CASSQSLGGPNTEAFF.

This chain connects TRBV12-3 or TRBV12-4 to TRBJ1-2, with D unclear. The germline V and J ends were trimmed by 0 bases and 0 bases, with 2 bases remaining between them. The CDR3 runs 13 residues. Written as DNA, the CDR3 is TGTGCCAGCAGTTTAGCCTCTAACTATGGCTACACCTTC. It yields the protein CASSLASNYGYTF.

The chain joins TRBV6-6 to TRBJ2-6; 12 bases line up with TRBD1. Germline V CDR1 and CDR2: MNHNY, SVGAGI (reference sequence). CDR3 length: 16 amino acids. The CDR3 region has the DNA TGTGCAGGGGGGACAGGGGGCGCTTCTGGGGCCAACGTCCTGACTTTC. It encodes CAGGTGGASGANVLTF.

The gene calls are TRBV28 and TRBJ2-7; D call uncertain. Trimming shortened V by 8 bases and J by 1 base, and 9 bases separated the two germline ends. The CDR3 extends over 12 amino acids. Looked up from germline, CDR1 is MDHEN and CDR2 is SYDVKM. The CDR3 reads CASQSLSYEQYF. The CDR3 nucleotides are TGTGCCAGCCAGTCGCTTTCCTACGAGCAGTACTTC.

V is TRBV10-1 and J is TRBJ1-1; TRBD1 is a possible D gene (5 bases). The CDR3 is made up of 16 amino acids. Germline assignment: CDR1 WNHNN and CDR2 SYGVQD (reference sequence). Between the trimmed V and J ends, which lost 2 bases and 4 bases, there was a span of 17 bases. CDR3 residues: CASSESVGEKGTEAFF. CDR3 nucleotide sequence: TGCGCCAGCAGTGAGAGTGTGGGGGAAAAGGGCACTGAAGCTTTCTTT.

This clone was seen just once. V and J are TRBV7-2 and TRBJ2-7; D is uncertain. The CDR3 totals 11 residues. The germline V gene has CDR1 SGHTA and CDR2 FQGNSA. Trimming took 5 bases from V and 9 from J, leaving 11 bases between them. CDR3 protein: CASSPLLGQYF. The DNA of the CDR3 is TGTGCCAGCAGCCCGCTCTTGGGGCAGTACTTC.

The genes are TRBV28 and TRBJ1-2, with a tentative D call TRBD1 (5 bases). This CDR3 contains 15 residues. The germline V gene encodes CDR1 MDHEN and CDR2 SYDVKM. V lost 1 base, J lost 4 bases, and 13 bases lay in between. The CDR3 region has the DNA TGTGCCAGCAGTTTATCCTCGGGGGGGGTCTATGGCTACACCTTC. Translation: CASSLSSGGVYGYTF.

This clone showed up just once. The chain has TRBV5-1 and TRBJ2-3; 8 bases match TRBD1. Germline V gene sequence: CDR1 SGHRS, CDR2 YFSETQ. J was trimmed by 4 bases and V by 0 bases; bases with no gene match: 16. The CDR3 covers 19 residues. CDR3 sequence reads: CASSLAGQGARAVADTQYF. In DNA form, the CDR3 reads TGCGCCAGCAGCTTGGCCGGGCAGGGGGCTAGAGCGGTAGCAGATACGCAGTATTTT.

The rearrangement links TRBV28 to TRBJ1-3, with 9 bases matching TRBD1. The length of the CDR3 is 17 residues. Germline lookup yields CDR1 MDHEN and CDR2 SYDVKM. The ends lost 6 bases at V and 4 bases at J; junction bases unmatched: 13. CDR3 protein: CASSSTGQGFYGNTIYF. The DNA of the CDR3 is TGTGCCAGCAGCTCTACGGGACAGGGTTTCTACGGAAACACCATATATTTT. Using reference TRBV28 and TRBJ1-3 for the parts outside the CDR3, the full variable domain is DVKVTQSSRYLVKRTGEKVFLECVQDMDHENMFWYRQDPGLGLRLIYFSYDVKMKEKGDIPEGYSVSREKKERFSLILESASTNQTSMYLCASSSTGQGFYGNTIYFGEGSWLTVV.

J is TRBJ1-5 and V is TRBV6-2 or TRBV6-3, with a possible D match to TRBD1 (5 bases). CDR1 is MNHEY, CDR2 SVGEGT, per germline. The CDR3 covers 16 residues. V lost 2 bases to trimming and J lost 7 bases, with 18 bases between them. The CDR3 nucleotides are TGTGCCAGCAGTTACGGTGGGTCGTGGGGCGACCAGCCCCAGCATTTT. Translated: CASSYGGSWGDQPQHF.

This chain connects TRBV4-1 to TRBJ2-1, with TRBD2 matching 8 bases. Germline-derived CDR1 and CDR2 are MGHRA and YSYEKL. With V trimmed by 0 bases and J by 6 bases, 7 bases remained unmatched. The CDR3 covers 16 residues. This CDR3 is CASSQERLAGPNEQFF. CDR3 bases: TGCGCCAGCAGCCAAGAACGGCTAGCGGGTCCCAATGAGCAGTTCTTC.

The genes are TRBV19 and TRBJ2-2; 12 nucleotides match TRBD2. CDR1 is LNHDA and CDR2 is SQIVND in the germline V gene (reference sequence). V was clipped by 3 bases and J by 7 bases; unmatched bases: 12. This CDR3 spans 18 amino acids. DNA of the CDR3: TGTGCCAGTAGTATCGCCCGCGGACTAGCGGGAATGGTCGGGGAGCTGTTTTTT. Protein: CASSIARGLAGMVGELFF.

The gene calls are TRBV6-4 and TRBJ1-1; D is possibly TRBD1 (5 bases). Germline V lookup: CDR1 MRHNA, CDR2 SNTAGT. The CDR3 length is 17 residues. Trimming removed 3 bases from V and 1 base from J, with 18 bases in between. CDR3 coding DNA: TGTGCCAGCAGTGAGGGCTCTCTAGCTGGGACGAACACTGAAGCTTTCTTT. This encodes CASSEGSLAGTNTEAFF.